This entry features one T cell receptor (beta chain) sequence. Trimming removed 0 bases at V and 5 bases at J, with 11 bases between. This CDR3 is 14 amino acids long. Germline lookup yields CDR1 SGHNT and CDR2 YYREEE (reference sequence). The data stem from a study of T cell changes during pregnancy in multiple sclerosis. Profiling relied on immunoSEQ multiplex PCR, and the TCRdb table lists in-frame clones only, not all of them. Of approximately 40,000 clones detected, 85% to 95% appear once; the ten largest clones hold under 0.9%. V is TRBV5-4 and J is TRBJ2-5, with TRBD1 as a possible D gene (5 bases). This receptor was identified in a female donor with multiple sclerosis, enrolled in a pregnancy study. The sequencing used CD4+ T cells from peripheral blood mononuclear cells, collected before pregnancy. The DNA for the CDR3 is TGTGCCAGCAGCTTGGACAGGCTGAGGGAGACCCAGTACTTC. Translating it yields CASSLDRLRETQYF. The whole variable domain, remainder taken from reference TRBV5-4 and TRBJ2-5, is ETGVTQSPTHLIKTRGQQVTLRCSSQSGHNTVSWYQQALGQGPQFIFQYYREEENGRGNFPPRFSGLQFPNYSSELNVNALELDDSALYLCASSLDRLRETQYFGPGTRLLVL.